A selection of T cell receptor beta chains follows, all from one sample in a study of OX40 agonist ivuxolimab in advanced cancers. Repertoires were generated with immunoSEQ multiplex PCR, while TCRdb's copy carries only in-frame clones and drops some. The sample has just under 80,000 clones, around four fifths seen once. The sample consisted of CD4+ or CD8+ T cells sorted from blood, taken in a trial of the OX40 agonist ivuxolimab. These receptors were obtained from an adult with an advanced solid tumor such as melanoma, head and neck, liver or kidney cancer. Each CDR3 is given with its conserved first and last residue. D genes are given only for firm matches. Not all rows give a size; the values are once, few, many and, for expanded clones, a class.

V	size	D	J	DNA	CDR3
TRBV5-1	NA	TRBD1	TRBJ2-7	TGCGCCAGCAGCTCGACAGGGGGAGGGCAATACGAGCAGTACTTC	CASSSTGGGQYEQYF
TRBV29-1	NA	NA	TRBJ2-5	TGCAGCGCCGAGGTCTCCACAGGGATGGGCAGAGAGACCCAGTACTTC	CSAEVSTGMGRETQYF
TRBV4-1	NA	NA	TRBJ2-7	TGCGCCAGCAGCCAAGATCCGCCACCCCTGAGGGAGCAGTACTTC	CASSQDPPPLREQYF
TRBV5-8	NA	NA	TRBJ2-7	TGTGCCAGCAGCTTGAACTGGGCGCAGTACTTC	CASSLNWAQYF
TRBV7-2	NA	TRBD2	TRBJ2-1	TGTGCCAGCAGCCGCGGGACTAGCTACAATGAGCAGTTCTTC	CASSRGTSYNEQFF
TRBV5-6	NA	TRBD2	TRBJ2-7	TGTGCCAGCAGCCTAGCGGGCGGTGTTACCTACGAGCAGTACTTC	CASSLAGGVTYEQYF
TRBV28	NA	TRBD1	TRBJ2-2	TGTGCCAGCCTGCAGGGGGCGCCCGGGGAGCTGTTTTTT	CASLQGAPGELFF
TRBV6-6	NA	NA	TRBJ1-2	TGTGCCAGCAGTCCGTCCGGGGCCTATGGCTACACCTTC	CASSPSGAYGYTF
TRBV19	few	TRBD2	TRBJ2-1	TGTGCCAGTAGCTCTTCTAGCGGGGGGACCTACAATGAGCAGTTCTTC	CASSSSSGGTYNEQFF
TRBV4-2	NA	TRBD2	TRBJ2-1	TGTGCCAGCAGCCAACTTCTAGCGGTCGCCTACAATGAGCAGTTCTTC	CASSQLLAVAYNEQFF
TRBV9	once	NA	TRBJ1-2	TGTGCCAGCAGCGTAGAAGGGTACGGCTACACCTTC	CASSVEGYGYTF
TRBV7-6	NA	TRBD2	TRBJ2-7	TGTGCCAGCAGCCGGACTAGCGGGAGTTCCTACGAGCAGTACTTC	CASSRTSGSSYEQYF
TRBV19	NA	TRBD1	TRBJ1-1	TGTGCCAGTAGTACCATGACAGGGACGAACACTGAAGCTTTCTTT	CASSTMTGTNTEAFF
TRBV5-1	NA	TRBD1	TRBJ2-3	TGCGCCAGCAGCGATACGGGACAGATGGCAGATACGCAGTATTTT	CASSDTGQMADTQYF
TRBV19	NA	NA	TRBJ2-5	TGTGCCAGTAGTCGGAGTAGCTTCGAGACCCAGTACTTC	CASSRSSFETQYF
TRBV28	few	NA	TRBJ2-3	TGTGCCAGCAGTTCTAGTGGGAGGAGCACAGATACGCAGTATTTT	CASSSSGRSTDTQYF
TRBV10-3	once	TRBD1	TRBJ1-5	TGTGCCATCAGTGAGTCGGACAGGTTGAATCAGCCCCAGCATTTT	CAISESDRLNQPQHF
TRBV10-2	NA	TRBD2	TRBJ2-3	TGCGCCAGCAGTGAGTTAAGCGGGGGGACAGATACGCAGTATTTT	CASSELSGGTDTQYF
TRBV30	NA	NA	TRBJ2-3	TGTGCCTGGAGTGACGGGCACCCTGAGGCAGATACGCAGTATTTT	CAWSDGHPEADTQYF
TRBV13	NA	TRBD1	TRBJ2-5	TGTGCCAGCAGCTTAAATACAGGGGACCAAGAGACCCAGTACTTC	CASSLNTGDQETQYF
TRBV5-6	NA	NA	TRBJ1-1	TGTGCCAGCAGCTCAGGACAGACTTTTGACACTGAAGCTTTCTTT	CASSSGQTFDTEAFF
TRBV6-6	NA	NA	TRBJ1-5	TGCGGGGGGGGAGGGGTCCAGGTCAATCAGCCCCAGCATTTT	CGGGGVQVNQPQHF
TRBV4-1	once	NA	TRBJ1-6	TGCGCCAGCAGCCAAGCCAGGGCAGGGGCTTTATGGATGGATTCACCCCTCCACTTT	CASSQARAGALWMDSPLHF
TRBV7-9	NA	NA	TRBJ1-4	TGTGCCAGCAGTACAACCGGGATCCGGAATGAAAAACTGTTTTTT	CASSTTGIRNEKLFF
TRBV19	NA	NA	TRBJ2-1	TGTGCCAGTAGTATAGTTGGGGGGCGATATCACAATGAGCAGTTCTTC	CASSIVGGRYHNEQFF
TRBV4-3	NA	TRBD1	TRBJ2-2	TGCGCCAGCAGCCATGCTGACAGGGGGACCGGGGAGCTGTTTTTT	CASSHADRGTGELFF
TRBV5-6	NA	NA	TRBJ2-1	TGTGCCAGCAGCTCCGGGACAATATACAATGAGCAGTTCTTC	CASSSGTIYNEQFF
TRBV7-7	NA	NA	TRBJ2-2	TGTGCCAGCAGCCCGCTTGTGGGCCTGAACAACGGGGAGCTGTTTTTT	CASSPLVGLNNGELFF
TRBV30	NA	NA	TRBJ2-1	TGTGCCTGGAGTGCGAGGATCACGAGGTCGAGTGAGCAGTTCTTC	CAWSARITRSSEQFF
TRBV6-5	NA	NA	TRBJ1-2	TGTGCCAGCAGACTTCGGGACGGGAACTATGGCTACACCTTC	CASRLRDGNYGYTF
TRBV4-1	NA	NA	TRBJ1-2	TGCGCCAGCAGCCAAGGAGAACTACGATCTACTAACTATGGCTACACCTTC	CASSQGELRSTNYGYTF
TRBV5-1	NA	NA	TRBJ2-1	TGCGCCAGCAGCAACGGTGAGGGTTACAATGAGCAGTTCTTC	CASSNGEGYNEQFF
TRBV9	NA	NA	TRBJ2-5	TGTGCCAGCAGCTTCAACGCAGGCGGAGGGTGGGAGACCCAGTACTTC	CASSFNAGGGWETQYF
TRBV30	NA	NA	TRBJ1-5	TGTGCCTGGAGTGTCGGGGGAGGGGGCAATCAGCCCCAGCATTTT	CAWSVGGGGNQPQHF
TRBV7-8	NA	TRBD1	TRBJ1-3	TGTGCCAGCAGTCGAGGACAGGGCCATGGAAACACCATATATTTT	CASSRGQGHGNTIYF
TRBV5-1	NA	NA	TRBJ2-7	TGCGCCAGCGGCCAGACAGGGAGGTCATACGAGCAGTACTTC	CASGQTGRSYEQYF
TRBV6-1	NA	NA	TRBJ2-1	TGTGCCAGCAGTGAAAGTTGGGACTACAATGAGCAGTTCTTC	CASSESWDYNEQFF